These 21 T cell receptor beta chains share one sample of origin, sequenced in a study of blood T cell repertoires in COVID-19. The table came from immunoSEQ multiplex PCR; TCRdb's copy has only in-frame clones and leaves some out. The profile shows approximately 99,000 clones, 80% to 90% of them singletons. Sequencing was done on a sample of peripheral blood. These receptors were obtained from a human donor in a cohort sampled during active COVID-19.

The gene calls are TRBV11-2 and TRBJ1-2; the D gene is possibly TRBD1 (5 bases). This CDR3 region has 14 residues. V was trimmed by 4 bases and J by 4 bases, leaving 13 bases between them. Germline V gene sequence: CDR1 SGHAT, CDR2 FQNNGV. The CDR3 loop is CASSWWGVGYGYTF. The CDR3 region has the DNA TGTGCCAGCAGCTGGTGGGGGGTGGGCTATGGCTACACCTTC.

This chain links TRBV2 with TRBJ1-3, with a possible D match to TRBD1 (5 bases). The CDR3 runs 15 residues. V was cut by 9 bases and J by 0 bases, with 15 bases left in between. The germline V gene encodes CDR1 SNHLY and CDR2 FYNNEI. The CDR3 DNA sequence: TGTGCCAGGGGGCCCGGACACAACTCTGGAAACACCATATATTTT. Translated, it gives CARGPGHNSGNTIYF.

The V and J genes are TRBV7-9 and TRBJ1-4; 11 positions match TRBD1. V lost 4 bases and J lost 4; bases outside the gene matches: 5. Germline V lookup: CDR1 SEHNR, CDR2 FQNEAQ (reference sequence). The CDR3 loop spans 16 amino acids. CDR3 amino acids: CASSSGQGAGNEKLFF. The CDR3 nucleotides are TGTGCCAGCAGCTCCGGACAGGGGGCTGGTAATGAAAAACTGTTTTTT.

The chain links TRBV7-2 to TRBJ2-5, with 8 nucleotides matching TRBD2. The CDR3 is 15 residues long. In germline, CDR1 is SGHTA, CDR2 FQGNSA. After removal of 1 base from V and 4 bases from J, the junction contained 5 bases not matched to a gene. CDR3 sequence: CASSLGLAPGETQYF. The DNA of the CDR3 is TGTGCCAGCAGCTTAGGACTAGCGCCAGGAGAGACCCAGTACTTC.

This clone showed up just a few times. The chain employs TRBV28 and TRBJ2-1; TRBD2 matches at 7 bases. The CDR3 totals 13 residues. The germline CDR1 and CDR2 sequences are MDHEN and SYDVKM. With V trimmed by 3 bases and J by 8 bases, 4 bases remained unmatched. CDR3 region: CASSLSGRDEQFF. For the CDR3, the DNA is TGTGCCAGCAGTTTGTCAGGGAGGGATGAGCAGTTCTTC.

The genes are TRBV3-1 (or the pseudogene TRBV3-2) and TRBJ1-1; the D gene is possibly TRBD1 (6 bases). The germline V gene has CDR1 LGHDT and CDR2 YNNKEL (reference sequence). Trimming cost V 4 bases and J 0 bases, with 12 bases left between them. The CDR3 is 15 residues long. The CDR3 is CASSRSQGMNTEAFF. CDR3 nucleotide sequence: TGTGCCAGCAGCCGGTCACAGGGCATGAACACTGAAGCTTTCTTT.

The chain links TRBV28 to TRBJ2-7; D unresolved. V was shortened by 2 bases and J by 2 bases, with 7 bases between the two germline ends. This CDR3 is 13 amino acids long. From germline, CDR1 is MDHEN and CDR2 SYDVKM. As DNA, the CDR3 is TGTGCCAGCAGTTTAATGGCCCCCTACGAGCAGTACTTC. This translates into CASSLMAPYEQYF. The whole variable domain, filled in from reference TRBV28 and TRBJ2-7, reads DVKVTQSSRYLVKRTGEKVFLECVQDMDHENMFWYRQDPGLGLRLIYFSYDVKMKEKGDIPEGYSVSREKKERFSLILESASTNQTSMYLCASSLMAPYEQYFGPGTRLTVT.

CDR3 sequence (DNA): TGTGCCAGCAGCTCCGGGGACAGGGTCTGGGATGAAAAACTGTTTTTT. It yields the protein CASSSGDRVWDEKLFF. The gene calls are TRBV11-2 and TRBJ1-4; 9 bases fit TRBD1. CDR3 length: 16 residues. Germline V gene sequence: CDR1 SGHAT, CDR2 FQNNGV. V trimming: 4 bases; J trimming: 6 bases; junction bases outside the gene matches: 9.

This chain links TRBV19 with TRBJ2-5; weak D call: TRBD2 (6 bases). Germline values: CDR1 LNHDA, CDR2 SQIVND (reference sequence). The CDR3 has 13 amino acids. V lost 3 bases and J 5 bases, leaving 10 bases between the germline ends. The CDR3 sequence is CASSIGGEETQYF. DNA of the CDR3: TGTGCCAGTAGTATCGGCGGGGAGGAGACCCAGTACTTC.

This clone was observed once. V usage is TRBV6-6 and J usage is TRBJ2-1; 7 bases fit TRBD1. The junction had 8 bases not matched to a gene; V was cut back by 7 bases and J by 8 bases. Germline assignment: CDR1 MNHNY and CDR2 SVGAGI (reference sequence). The CDR3 sequence is 13 residues long. CDR3 nucleotides: TGTGCCAGCATCGGAGACAGGGCGGATGAGCAGTTCTTC. It encodes CASIGDRADEQFF.

The chain carries TRBV5-1 and TRBJ2-7; the match to TRBD1 covers 9 bases. CDR3 length equals 15 residues. The V gene's germline CDR1 is SGHRS and CDR2 YFSETQ. J lost 6 bases, V lost 0 bases, and 7 bases had no gene match. The CDR3 here is CASSLALGQGFEQYF. For the CDR3, the DNA is TGCGCCAGCAGCTTGGCCCTGGGACAGGGTTTCGAGCAGTACTTC.

This clone is a singleton in its sample. The chain carries TRBV24-1 and TRBJ2-3; D is unclear. The V end lost 9 bases, the J end lost 0 bases, and 9 bases lay between the germline ends. CDR3 length: 13 amino acids. Germline V lookup: CDR1 KGHDR, CDR2 SFDVKD. CDR3 residues: CATGEASTDTQYF. CDR3 nucleotides: TGTGCCACCGGAGAGGCTAGCACAGATACGCAGTATTTT.

The chain is built from TRBV25-1 and TRBJ1-1; the D gene is possibly TRBD1 (6 bases). The CDR3 extends over 13 amino acids. Per the germline V gene, CDR1 is MGHDK and CDR2 is SYGVNS. The V and J ends lost 9 bases and 2 bases respectively, with 13 bases between them. CDR3 DNA sequence: TGTGCCAGTGGGGCGGACAGCAACACTGAAGCTTTCTTT. This codes for CASGADSNTEAFF.

The rearrangement uses TRBV4-1 and TRBJ2-4, with 9 bases matching TRBD2. Trimming removed 4 bases from V and 8 bases from J; junction bases left unmatched: 3. Looked up from germline, CDR1 is MGHRA and CDR2 is YSYEKL. The CDR3 runs to 13 residues. CDR3 nucleotides: TGCGCCAGCAGCCCTAGCGGGGTTGACATTCAGTACTTC. Its protein product is CASSPSGVDIQYF.

This chain uses TRBV5-8 with TRBJ2-5, with 9 bases aligning to TRBD2. The CDR3 sequence is 17 residues long. V trimming: 1 base; J trimming: 6 bases; junction bases outside the gene matches: 13. Germline V gives CDR1 SGHTS, CDR2 YDEGEE. The CDR3 is CASSLTPVSGRWKTQYF. Here the CDR3 DNA reads TGTGCCAGCAGCTTGACACCGGTTAGCGGGAGATGGAAGACCCAGTACTTC.

Only a few counts were recorded for this clone. V is TRBV5-1 and J is TRBJ2-1; 13 bases map to TRBD2. CDR1 is SGHRS and CDR2 is YFSETQ in the germline V gene. The CDR3 loop spans 15 amino acids. V lost 4 bases, J lost 6 bases, and 4 bases stayed unmatched. DNA for the CDR3: TGCGCCAGCAGCACGACTAGCGGGGGGCTCAATGAGCAGTTCTTC. As protein: CASSTTSGGLNEQFF.

The gene calls are TRBV10-3 and TRBJ1-6; D not resolved. V lost 2 bases, J lost 10 bases, and 15 bases lay in between. The CDR3 is 15 amino acids. Germline CDR1 is ENHRY and CDR2 is SYGVKD. The DNA of the CDR3 is TGTGCCATCAGTGAGGAGGGTCCCCAAGGCTCACCCCTCCACTTT. Amino acid sequence: CAISEEGPQGSPLHF.

The V call is TRBV11-2, the J call TRBJ2-5; tentatively, D is TRBD2 (6 bases). Germline CDR1 reads SGHAT; CDR2 reads FQNNGV. CDR3 size: 15 residues. Trimming shortened V by 3 bases and J by 1 base, and 12 bases separated the two germline ends. CDR3 residues: CASSFGAGTQETQYF. CDR3 sequence (DNA): TGTGCCAGCAGCTTTGGTGCGGGGACCCAAGAGACCCAGTACTTC.

This chain links TRBV9 with TRBJ2-1, with D perhaps matching TRBD1 (6 bases). V dropped 3 bases and J dropped 3 bases, with 16 bases sitting between them. CDR3 length: 16 amino acids. Germline loops: CDR1 SGDLS, CDR2 YYNGEE. CDR3 protein: CASSAPTGSDYNEQFF. CDR3 coding DNA: TGTGCCAGCAGCGCCCCGACAGGATCCGACTACAATGAGCAGTTCTTC.

The chain joins TRBV15 to TRBJ2-1; D is unresolved. CDR1 and CDR2 (germline): LNHNV, YYDKDF (reference sequence). Trimming took 0 bases from V and 0 from J, leaving 9 bases between them. The CDR3 is 16 residues long. The CDR3 nucleotides are TGTGCCACCAGCAGAGATCAGGCTAACTCCTACAATGAGCAGTTCTTC. This translates into CATSRDQANSYNEQFF.

The sample holds one count of this clone. The V gene is TRBV29-1, the J gene TRBJ2-5, with 8 nucleotides matching TRBD2. In germline, CDR1 is SQVTM, CDR2 ANQGSEA. Trimming took 3 bases from V and 6 from J; bases not matched to a gene: 6. The CDR3 spans 13 residues. CDR3 in amino acids: CSVDREGQKTQYF. The CDR3 coding sequence is TGCAGCGTTGACCGGGAGGGGCAAAAGACCCAGTACTTC.